These T cell receptor beta chains were read from a single sample in a study of cytomegalovirus exposure and HLA in healthy donors. TCRdb's table, derived via immunoSEQ multiplex PCR, lists solely in-frame clones and lacks some. The repertoire has about 160,000 clones, 82% of them found once; the top ten carry approximately 1.4%. Sequenced: PBMCs. The receptors here all came from a girl aged 5-17 years in good health and CMV-seropositive. Both conserved end residues are part of each CDR3. Fields, in order: D gene, J gene, V gene, CDR3 protein. D genes are given only for firm matches.

D: NA; J: TRBJ1-3; V: TRBV5-1; CDR3: CASSSYGTFGNTIYF
D: NA; J: TRBJ1-1; V: TRBV6-1; CDR3: CASSAYRSEAFF
D: NA; J: TRBJ1-2; V: TRBV27; CDR3: CASRKVLAEDTKYGYTF
D: TRBD1; J: TRBJ1-5; V: TRBV6-6; CDR3: CASRLGQGRGQPQHF
D: NA; J: TRBJ2-5; V: TRBV5-6; CDR3: CASSGAGQETQYF
D: TRBD1; J: TRBJ2-7; V: TRBV27; CDR3: CASSLWDSYEQYF
D: NA; J: TRBJ2-7; V: TRBV15; CDR3: CATSRDYNRNEQYF
D: TRBD2; J: TRBJ2-5; V: TRBV5-1; CDR3: CASSLGGLAGSETQYF
D: NA; J: TRBJ1-2; V: TRBV5-4; CDR3: CASSLVSNYGYTF
D: NA; J: TRBJ2-3; V: TRBV5-4; CDR3: CASSLRMAGSTDTQYF
D: NA; J: TRBJ2-3; V: TRBV30; CDR3: CAWSGLPVEDTDTQYF
D: TRBD1; J: TRBJ2-5; V: TRBV19; CDR3: CASRGQGPRETQYF
D: NA; J: TRBJ1-1; V: TRBV9; CDR3: CASSANDRNTEAFF
D: TRBD2; J: TRBJ2-5; V: TRBV5-4; CDR3: CASSPGTSGRAETQYF
D: NA; J: NA; V: TRBV6-4; CDR3: CASISTQGDEQYF